This TCR beta chain was retrieved from a study of early T cells in non-severe SARS-CoV-2 infection. Study context: Unsorted whole-blood RNA was sequenced in bulk, leaving chains unpaired.

From germline, CDR1 is MDHEN and CDR2 SYDVKM. With 6 bases removed from V and 6 bases from J, the gap between germline ends came to 16 bases. CDR3 length: 14 residues. This clonotype has a count of ten or more. Individual cDNA molecules received unique molecular identifiers. MiXCR, applied by TCRdb to the 5' RACE reads, yields one record per CDR3 protein. Of tens of thousands of distinct CDR3 sequences in the sample, approximately 12% were seen once. The source is an adult who was a healthcare worker with PCR-confirmed SARS-CoV-2 infection or an uninfected control (not recorded which). The rearrangement joins TRBV28 to TRBJ2-3; a weak D match, TRBD2 (5 bases). The sequenced sample consisted of whole blood. The CDR3 DNA is TGTGCCAGCAGCTCCTCCCTAGCCGGTGATACGCAGTATTTT. It codes for CASSSSLAGDTQYF.